Listed here is a single T cell receptor beta chain. Generated by immunoSEQ multiplex PCR, the TCRdb table keeps only in-frame clones and is missing some. The table has under 300,000 clones, about four fifths seen once. The source of the sample is a study of blood T cell repertoires in COVID-19. CDR1 and CDR2 (germline): SGHTA, FQGNSA. The germline V and J ends were trimmed by 2 bases and 2 bases, with 8 bases remaining between them. CDR3 length equals 14 residues. The gene calls are TRBV7-2 and TRBJ2-3, with D possibly TRBD2 on 5 matching bases. Sequenced sample: peripheral blood. The sequence was obtained from a woman aged 45-65 years who had recovered from COVID-19. In DNA, the CDR3 is TGTGCCAGCAGCTTAAGGGAGTTCACAGATACGCAGTATTTT. This encodes CASSLREFTDTQYF.